This paragraph covers one T cell receptor beta chain sequence. The table lists this clonotype with a count of one. Which antigen it targets is not known. Base qualities were left out, and no much larger clone turns up one base away. The sample is drawn from a study of blood T cells in healthy people across ages (dated by TCRdb to between 2014 and 2016). Concerning the study at large: In model experiments, template switching captured roughly one uniquely barcoded TCR beta cDNA molecule for every two T cells. The donors were split into four age groups: young (average 16 years), middle-aged (over 35), aged (more than 60) and long-lived (approximately 80). Age-related changes in TCR beta repertoire diversity were measured in the study by deep sequencing normalized with unique cDNA molecular identifiers. The study analyzed two additional independent replicas of 1 million unique cDNA reads from the same blood draw for two donors, one aged 18 to 30 and one aged 80 or older. To avoid experimental bias, donors of different ages were spread randomly across the sequencing lanes.

The method was 5' RACE. A second PCR of roughly 7 to 11 cycles was performed with a sample-barcoded 5' primer and a J-beta primer mix. A unique molecular identifier was introduced onto each TCR beta cDNA molecule by a template-switch 5' adaptor carrying 12 random nucleotides. Each sample yielded at least 2.5 million CDR3-containing paired-end reads. First-strand cDNA synthesis was performed from all RNA using the Mint cDNA synthesis kit, with priming by a TRBC-specific oligonucleotide. All cDNA was treated with uracil-DNA glycosylase and then went through a first 18-cycle PCR with the universal primers M1SS and BC2_uni_R. The paper's data handling went like this. Each sample was normalized by randomly selecting 1 million high-quality reads, each carrying a distinct molecular identifier. Reads sharing molecular identifiers were discarded rather than binned into consensus sequences. MiTCR, set to a Q25 quality threshold and the strictest error-elimination algorithm, was used for CDR3 identification, clonotype clustering and error correction. A nonparametric unseen species model with Euler transformation was used to estimate lower-bound total TCR beta diversity. TCRdb ran its own pipeline on the public reads, namely fastp trimming at Q25 and MiXCR clone calling, and kept in-frame beta chains. Every entry covers one CDR3 protein and lists the most common genes and DNA from its rows. V and J calls and clone size were set by TCRdb, not the authors. The table for this sample lists 1,800,000 or so distinct CDR3 sequences; more than 35% of them were counted only once. Of the sample, roughly 24% falls within the top ten clones.

CDR1 SGHRS and CDR2 YFSETQ are derived from the germline V gene. The CDR3 has 15 amino acids, counting the end cysteine and phenylalanine. CDR3 DNA only is kept here, 45 bases in frame from base 1. Here is what the overall study found, with its caveats: Estimates of total diversity based on one million sequenced T cells were regarded as lower bounds and as underestimates. Since profiling was done on bulk unsorted PBMCs, naive and antigen-experienced compartments could not be conclusively compared. Because donor CMV infection status was unknown, age-related changes in expanded clonotypes were potentially confounded. The percentage of naive T cells measured by flow cytometry correlated strongly with observed TCR beta diversity. As age increased, observed TCR beta diversity per million T cells dropped in a roughly linear way, and a significant reduction was already evident by age 40. Compared with the aged group, more naive CD4+ T cells, fewer expanded clones and increased TCR diversity were shown by the long-lived group, suggesting age selection.

The donors were 40 or so Caucasian individuals from Russia, aged roughly 6 to 90 years, who were systemically healthy. Each donor gave approximately 9.4 milliliters of peripheral blood, drawn into EDTA-treated Vacutainer tubes. PBMCs were isolated by Ficoll-Paque density-gradient centrifugation, with at least 6 million obtained per sample. Total RNA was extracted from PBMCs with Trizol reagent, with at least 6 micrograms obtained per sample. Naive CD45RAhigh/CD27high T cell percentages were measured by flow cytometry on a PBMC aliquot from every donor. The chain is made from TRBV5-1 and TRBJ2-4, with a tentative D gene TRBD1 over 6 matching bases. The DNA end is more similar to TRBJ2-7, so the J call may be wrong. The sequencing sample was made of blood. This receptor was obtained from a human donor in good health. Read as DNA, the sequence is TGCGCCAGCAGCTGGGGCAGGGGCCAAGGGTACGAGCAGTACTTC. Its amino acids are CASSWGRGQGYEQYF.